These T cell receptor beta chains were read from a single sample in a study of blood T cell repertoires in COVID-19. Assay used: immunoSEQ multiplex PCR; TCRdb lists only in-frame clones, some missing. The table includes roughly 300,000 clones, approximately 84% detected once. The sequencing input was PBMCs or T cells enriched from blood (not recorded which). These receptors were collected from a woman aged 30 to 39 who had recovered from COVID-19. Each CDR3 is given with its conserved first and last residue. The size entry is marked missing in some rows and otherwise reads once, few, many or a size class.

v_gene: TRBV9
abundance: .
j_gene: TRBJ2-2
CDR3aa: CASSMEQGARTGELFF

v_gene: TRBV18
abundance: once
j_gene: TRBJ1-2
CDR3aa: CASSPIDRGSKYYGYTF

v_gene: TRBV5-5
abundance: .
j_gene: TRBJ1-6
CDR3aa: CASSVRDPDYTPLHF

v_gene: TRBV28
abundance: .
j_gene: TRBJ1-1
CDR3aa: CASRGRGRGRTEAFF

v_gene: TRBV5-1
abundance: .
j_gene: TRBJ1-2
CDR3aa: CASSLAAQGTDYGYTF

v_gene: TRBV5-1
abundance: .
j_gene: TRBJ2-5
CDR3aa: CASSLSLAIGETQYF

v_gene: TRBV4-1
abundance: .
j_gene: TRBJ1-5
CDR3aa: CASSQDRANQPQHF

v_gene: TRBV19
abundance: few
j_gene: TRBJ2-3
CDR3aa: CASSELAGGPVSQYF

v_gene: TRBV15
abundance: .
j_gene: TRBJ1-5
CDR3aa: CATSRDRGGEGQPQHF

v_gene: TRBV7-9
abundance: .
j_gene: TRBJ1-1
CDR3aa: CASSSIGQAENKNTEAFF

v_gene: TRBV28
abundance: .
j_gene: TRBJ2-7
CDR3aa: CASSFRQGPGYF

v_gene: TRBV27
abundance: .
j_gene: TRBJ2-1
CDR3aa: CASSSFPAGASVSSYNEQFF

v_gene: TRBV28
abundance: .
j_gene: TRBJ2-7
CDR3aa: CASSRGGYEQYF

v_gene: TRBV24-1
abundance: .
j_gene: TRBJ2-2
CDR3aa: CATSENGTPRGGELFF

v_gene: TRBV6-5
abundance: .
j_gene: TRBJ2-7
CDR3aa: CASSPGQDPYEQYF

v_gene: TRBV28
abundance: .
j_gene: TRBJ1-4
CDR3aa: CASSFLMRTNEKLFF

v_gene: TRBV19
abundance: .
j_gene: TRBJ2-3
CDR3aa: CASSNFYRGSTDTQYF

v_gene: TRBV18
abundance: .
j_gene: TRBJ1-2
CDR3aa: CASSTGGYGYTF

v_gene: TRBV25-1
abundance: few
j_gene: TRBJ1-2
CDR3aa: CASSEPGQVYGYTF

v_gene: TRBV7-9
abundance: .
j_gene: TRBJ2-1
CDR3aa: CASSLRLAGGIYSYNEQFF

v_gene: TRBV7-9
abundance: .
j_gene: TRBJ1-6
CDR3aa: CASSFGTKGSPLHF

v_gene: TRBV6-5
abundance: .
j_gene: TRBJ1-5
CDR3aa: CASSPRGNNNQPQHF

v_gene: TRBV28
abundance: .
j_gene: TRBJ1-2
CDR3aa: CASTGGASYGYTF

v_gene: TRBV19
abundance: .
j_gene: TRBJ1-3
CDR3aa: CASSILSGNTIYF

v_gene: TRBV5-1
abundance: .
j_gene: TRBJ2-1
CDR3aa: CASSLPGTRGEQFF

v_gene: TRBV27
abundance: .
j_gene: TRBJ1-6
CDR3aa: CASSFTDSRYNSPLHF

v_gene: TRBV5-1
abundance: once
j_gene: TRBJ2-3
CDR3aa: CASSRTAVTSTDTQYF

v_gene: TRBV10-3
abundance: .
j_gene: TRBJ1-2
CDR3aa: CAINPGGGDMLHTF

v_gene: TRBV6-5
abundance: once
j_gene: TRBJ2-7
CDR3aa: CASSYGGRSSYEQYF

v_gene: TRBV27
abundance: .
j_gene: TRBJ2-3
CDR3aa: CASSFLQGLSTDTQYF

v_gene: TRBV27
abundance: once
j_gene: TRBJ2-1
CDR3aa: CASSLGTGIVDEQFF

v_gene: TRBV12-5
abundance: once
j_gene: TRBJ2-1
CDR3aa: CASGPTGIPYNEQFF

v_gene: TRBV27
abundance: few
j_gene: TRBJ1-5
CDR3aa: CASSLSADFNQPQHF